This TCR beta chain was sequenced in a study of blood T cell repertoires in COVID-19. Clones were read by immunoSEQ multiplex PCR, and TCRdb kept only the in-frame ones, dropping some. Of hundreds of thousands of clones in the sample, approximately 85% are singletons; the top ten hold over 7.5%. Germline loops: CDR1 SGHTA, CDR2 FQGNSA. Losses at the gene ends were 5 bases for V and 2 bases for J; bases not matched to a gene: 5. The CDR3 is 15 residues long. The J gene is TRBJ2-2, the V gene TRBV7-2, with 7 bases fitting TRBD1. Sequencing used PBMCs or T cells enriched from blood (not recorded which). The receptor's source is a woman in her fifties or sixties with acute COVID-19. CDR3 bases: TGTGCCAGCAGCATTCGACAGGGCAACACCGGGGAGCTGTTTTTT. It specifies CASSIRQGNTGELFF.